One and the same sample provided the 20 T cell receptor beta chains below, sequenced in a study of OX40 agonist ivuxolimab in advanced cancers. Sequencing used immunoSEQ multiplex PCR; TCRdb keeps in-frame clones, though not all of them. The sample shows roughly 45,000 clones, approximately 88% of them seen only once. Sample: CD4+ or CD8+ T cells sorted from blood, taken in a trial of the OX40 agonist ivuxolimab. Source of these receptors: an adult with an advanced solid tumor such as melanoma, head and neck, liver or kidney cancer.

The chain has TRBV6-6 and TRBJ1-1, with D unresolved. The CDR3 has 13 residues. Per germline, CDR1 MNHNY and CDR2 SVGAGI (reference sequence). Between the trimmed V and J ends, which lost 2 bases and 6 bases, there was a span of 10 bases. CDR3 sequence reads: CASSYPSGPEAFF. The CDR3 nucleotides read TGTGCCAGCAGTTACCCGTCCGGTCCTGAAGCTTTCTTT.

The chain couples TRBV5-4 to TRBJ2-1, with TRBD1 identical over 8 bases. Losses at the gene ends were 0 bases for V and 7 bases for J; bases not matched to a gene: 9. There are 16 residues in the CDR3. Germline-derived CDR1 and CDR2 are SGHNT and YYREEE (reference sequence). The CDR3 sequence: CASSLESAGGPNEQFF. The DNA for the CDR3 is TGTGCCAGCAGCTTGGAATCGGCAGGGGGCCCAAATGAGCAGTTCTTC. Full variable domain (outside the CDR3, taken from reference TRBV5-4 and TRBJ2-1): ETGVTQSPTHLIKTRGQQVTLRCSSQSGHNTVSWYQQALGQGPQFIFQYYREEENGRGNFPPRFSGLQFPNYSSELNVNALELDDSALYLCASSLESAGGPNEQFFGPGTRLTVL.

This clone has just one count. The chain recombines TRBV5-4 with TRBJ2-6; 8 bases line up with TRBD1. V gave up 3 bases and J gave up 4 bases; unmatched junction bases: 6. Germline CDR1 reads SGHNT; CDR2 reads YYREEE (reference sequence). The CDR3 contains 16 residues. The CDR3 DNA is TGTGCCAGCAGCTGGGGACAGGCTGAGGGGGCCAACGTCCTGACTTTC. This sequence encodes CASSWGQAEGANVLTF.

V usage is TRBV28 and J usage is TRBJ2-7; TRBD1 agrees at 9 bases. J gave up 5 bases and V 6 bases, and 14 bases lay outside the gene matches. CDR1 is MDHEN and CDR2 is SYDVKM in the germline V gene. This CDR3 contains 16 residues. CDR3 residues: CASSHGTGSPPHEQYF. In DNA form, the CDR3 reads TGTGCCAGCAGCCACGGGACAGGGTCCCCCCCCCACGAGCAGTACTTC.

V and J are TRBV29-1 and TRBJ1-1, with D hard to call. The germline CDR1 and CDR2 sequences are SQVTM and ANQGSEA. The CDR3 loop spans 13 amino acids. With 3 bases removed from V and 4 bases from J, the gap between germline ends came to 12 bases. The CDR3 here is CSVEESPSTEAFF. The CDR3 DNA reads as TGCAGCGTTGAGGAGTCCCCGAGCACTGAAGCTTTCTTT. Full variable domain (rest looked up from reference TRBV29-1 and TRBJ1-1): SAVISQKPSRDICQRGTSLTIQCQVDSQVTMMFWYRQQPGQSLTLIATANQGSEATYESGFVIDKFPISRPNLTFSTLTVSNMSPEDSSIYLCSVEESPSTEAFFGQGTRLTVV.

The rearrangement joins TRBV7-8 to TRBJ1-1, with D possibly matching TRBD1 (6 bases). The germline V gene encodes CDR1 SGHVS and CDR2 FQNEAQ. V lost 5 bases, J lost 6 bases, and 13 bases lay in between. The CDR3 covers 13 residues. As DNA, the CDR3 is TGTGCCAGCAGCGCCTCGGGGGGCCCTGAAGCTTTCTTT. It is translated as CASSASGGPEAFF. Full variable domain (rest looked up from reference TRBV7-8 and TRBJ1-1): GAGVSQSPRYKVAKRGQDVALRCDPISGHVSLFWYQQALGQGPEFLTYFQNEAQLDKSGLPSDRFFAERPEGSVSTLKIQRTQQEDSAVYLCASSASGGPEAFFGQGTRLTVV.

This rearrangement joins TRBV19 to TRBJ1-5; D remains ambiguous. Trimming left V 3 bases short and J 4 bases short, with 13 bases between. Per the germline V gene, CDR1 is LNHDA and CDR2 is SQIVND (reference sequence). The CDR3 contains 15 residues. CDR3 in amino acids: CASSILQYGNQPQHF. CDR3 bases: TGTGCCAGTAGTATTCTCCAGTACGGGAATCAGCCCCAGCATTTT.

The chain recombines TRBV18 with TRBJ1-1; D remains ambiguous. The V gene lost 3 bases and the J gene lost 0 bases, with 20 bases spanning the gap. Germline V CDR1 and CDR2: KGHSH, LQKENI. This CDR3 is 18 amino acids long. The CDR3 DNA reads as TGTGCCAGCTCACCTAACGAGGTCCGGGGAAATATGAACACTGAAGCTTTCTTT. It specifies CASSPNEVRGNMNTEAFF.

The chain has TRBV4-1 and TRBJ2-1; TRBD2 might be the D (6 bases). CDR3 length: 12 residues. The ends were cut back, 4 bases at V and 12 bases at J, with 13 bases in the middle. Germline CDR1 and CDR2: MGHRA and YSYEKL. The CDR3 bases are TGCGCCAGCAGCCCACGACTAGAGCCGCAGTTCTTC. It translates to CASSPRLEPQFF.

The V and J genes are TRBV4-1 and TRBJ2-7; possibly TRBD1 or TRBD2 for D (5 bases each). Germline CDR1 is MGHRA and CDR2 is YSYEKL. The CDR3 spans 15 residues. Trimming shortened V by 0 bases and J by 3 bases, and 12 bases separated the two germline ends. CDR3 region: CASSQERAGIYEQYF. The CDR3 DNA follows: TGCGCCAGCAGCCAAGAGAGGGCAGGGATCTACGAGCAGTACTTC.

This rearrangement joins TRBV23-1 to TRBJ2-1; 8 bases line up with TRBD2. TRBV23-1 is known as an ORF, though its function is uncertain. J gave up 8 bases and V 3 bases, and 12 bases lay outside the gene matches. The CDR3 contains 16 residues. In DNA form, the CDR3 reads TGCGCCAGCAGTCATCAAGCGGGAGTGGCGATCGATGAGCAGTTCTTC. It specifies CASSHQAGVAIDEQFF.

The chain couples TRBV11-2 to TRBJ1-2; D not resolved. The CDR3 has 16 residues. Trimming removed 5 bases at V and 4 bases at J, with 20 bases between. The germline V gene encodes CDR1 SGHAT and CDR2 FQNNGV. The CDR3 spells CASSDLIGQATYGYTF. The CDR3 coding sequence is TGTGCCAGCAGCGATCTGATAGGGCAGGCGACCTATGGCTACACCTTC.

A single count supports this clone. This chain connects TRBV28 to TRBJ2-3; D perhaps matches TRBD2 (6 bases). From germline, CDR1 is MDHEN and CDR2 SYDVKM. Between the trimmed V and J ends, which lost 6 bases and 5 bases, there was a span of 18 bases. CDR3 length equals 15 residues. The CDR3 loop reads CASSRTGGFKDTQYF. DNA for the CDR3: TGTGCCAGCAGCCGTACCGGAGGGTTCAAAGATACGCAGTATTTT.

The chain joins TRBV6-5 to TRBJ2-5, with TRBD2 matching over 7 bases. Per germline, CDR1 MNHEY and CDR2 SVGAGI. This CDR3 region has 15 residues. V lost 2 bases to trimming and J lost 5 bases; unmatched junction nucleotides: 8. The CDR3 protein is CASSYGRGVRETQYF. The CDR3 DNA sequence: TGTGCCAGCAGTTACGGACGGGGGGTTCGGGAGACCCAGTACTTC.

The J gene is TRBJ1-4, the V gene TRBV4-3; D unresolved. This CDR3 is built from 15 residues. Germline lookup yields CDR1 LGHNA and CDR2 YSLEER. V lost 1 base and J 8 bases, leaving 14 bases between the germline ends. The CDR3 sequence: CASSQGTSSGEKLFF. CDR3 DNA sequence: TGCGCCAGCAGCCAAGGGACTTCCTCGGGGGAAAAACTGTTTTTT.

The V and J genes are TRBV5-1 and TRBJ1-1; 12 bases agree with TRBD1. Germline CDR1 and CDR2: SGHRS and YFSETQ. This CDR3 region has 17 residues. V was clipped by 0 bases and J by 1 base; unmatched bases: 4. The CDR3 DNA is TGCGCCAGCAGCTTGGCCGGGACAGGGGGCCCGAACACTGAAGCTTTCTTT. It encodes CASSLAGTGGPNTEAFF.

The V and J genes are TRBV11-2 and TRBJ2-4, with D possibly matching TRBD1 (5 bases). Germline CDR1 is SGHAT and CDR2 is FQNNGV. The germline V and J ends were trimmed by 6 bases and 3 bases, with 12 bases remaining between them. CDR3 length: 14 residues. The CDR3 DNA follows: TGTGCCAGCAGGGAAGTGGACAACAAAAACATTCAGTACTTC. Its translation: CASREVDNKNIQYF. Looking up the rest from reference TRBV11-2 and TRBJ2-4 gives the full variable domain: EAGVAQSPRYKIIEKRQSVAFWCNPISGHATLYWYQQILGQGPKLLIQFQNNGVVDDSQLPKDRFSAERLKGVDSTLKIQPAKLEDSAVYLCASREVDNKNIQYFGAGTRLSVL.

This chain connects TRBV29-1 to TRBJ1-1; unclear D gene. The germline CDR1 and CDR2 sequences are SQVTM and ANQGSEA. V lost 3 bases, J lost 9 bases, and 14 bases lay in between. This CDR3 comprises 12 residues. Here the CDR3 DNA reads TGCAGCGTTGATATTGTCAGGAGCCAAGCTTTCTTT. As protein: CSVDIVRSQAFF.

The CDR3 nucleotides read TGTGCCAGTAGTATCATGGCGGGGCAGGATGAAAAACTGTTTTTT. It translates to CASSIMAGQDEKLFF. This chain connects TRBV19 to TRBJ1-4; D perhaps matches TRBD1 (5 bases). The ends were cut back, 3 bases at V and 6 bases at J, with 14 bases in the middle. Germline assignment: CDR1 LNHDA and CDR2 SQIVND (reference sequence). The CDR3 spans 15 residues.

This clone has just one count. The chain couples TRBV7-3 to TRBJ2-1; D is possibly TRBD1 (5 bases). Germline V CDR1 and CDR2: SGHTA, FQGTGA. Trimming removed 5 bases at V and 7 bases at J, with 21 bases between. This CDR3 spans 16 amino acids. The CDR3 sequence: CASSPNRGPLRNEQFF. For the CDR3, the DNA is TGTGCCAGCAGCCCAAATAGGGGTCCCCTTAGGAATGAGCAGTTCTTC.